This T cell receptor beta chain was sequenced during a study of blood T cells in healthy people across ages. Study-wide points: CMV infection status of these donors was not known. Estimated diversity, derived from one million T cells, was regarded as an underestimate.

It was with a sample-barcoded 5' primer and a J-beta primer mix that a second PCR of roughly 7 to 12 cycles was run. TCRdb fed the 5' RACE reads into MiXCR, producing one record per CDR3 protein. This table holds approximately 940,000 distinct CDR3 sequences, under 50% found once. The CDR3 consists of 14 residues. From germline, CDR1 is SNHLY and CDR2 FYNNEI. V was clipped by 2 bases and J by 1 base, with 6 bases between them. Regarding this clonotype: Its antigen is not identified.

Sequenced: blood. This receptor was taken from a man younger than 40 in good health. The V gene is TRBV2, the J gene TRBJ2-1; D unresolved. CDR3: CASSEWGSYNEQFF. The CDR3 DNA reads as TGTGCCAGCAGTGAATGGGGATCCTACAATGAGCAGTTCTTC.